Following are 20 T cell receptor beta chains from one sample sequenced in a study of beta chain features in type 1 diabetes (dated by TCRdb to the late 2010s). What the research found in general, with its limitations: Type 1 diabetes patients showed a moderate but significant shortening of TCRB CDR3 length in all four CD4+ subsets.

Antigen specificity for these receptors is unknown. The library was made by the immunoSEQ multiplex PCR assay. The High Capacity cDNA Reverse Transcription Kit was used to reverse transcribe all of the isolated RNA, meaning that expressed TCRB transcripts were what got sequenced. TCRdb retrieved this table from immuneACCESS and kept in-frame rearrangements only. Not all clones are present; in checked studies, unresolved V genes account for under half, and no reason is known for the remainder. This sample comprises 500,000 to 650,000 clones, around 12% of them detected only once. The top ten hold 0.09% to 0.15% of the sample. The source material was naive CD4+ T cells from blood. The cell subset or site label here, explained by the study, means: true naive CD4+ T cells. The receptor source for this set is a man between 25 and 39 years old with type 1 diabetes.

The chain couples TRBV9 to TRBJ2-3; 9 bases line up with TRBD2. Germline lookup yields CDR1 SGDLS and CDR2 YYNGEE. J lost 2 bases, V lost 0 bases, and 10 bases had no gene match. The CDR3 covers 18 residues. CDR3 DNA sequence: TGTGCCAGCAGCGTAGATTTAGGTCTAGCGGGGTTCACAGATACGCAGTATTTT. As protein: CASSVDLGLAGFTDTQYF.

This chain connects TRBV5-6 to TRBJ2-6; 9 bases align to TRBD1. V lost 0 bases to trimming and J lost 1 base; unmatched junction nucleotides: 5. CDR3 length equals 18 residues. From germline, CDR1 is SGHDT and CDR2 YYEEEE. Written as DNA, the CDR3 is TGTGCCAGCAGCTTGGACAGGGGGCTCAGATCTGGGGCCAACGTCCTGACTTTC. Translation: CASSLDRGLRSGANVLTF.

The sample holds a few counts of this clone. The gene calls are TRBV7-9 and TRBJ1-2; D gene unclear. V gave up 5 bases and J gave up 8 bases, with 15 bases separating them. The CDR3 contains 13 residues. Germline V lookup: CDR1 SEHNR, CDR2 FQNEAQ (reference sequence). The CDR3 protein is CASSPALLYGYTF. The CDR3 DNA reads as TGTGCCAGCAGCCCGGCCCTTCTCTACGGCTACACCTTC.

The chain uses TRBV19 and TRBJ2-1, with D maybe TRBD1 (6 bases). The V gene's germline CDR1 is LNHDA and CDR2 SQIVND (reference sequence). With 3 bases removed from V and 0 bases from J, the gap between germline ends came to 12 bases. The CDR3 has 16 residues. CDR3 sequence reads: CASSIQGSISYNEQFF. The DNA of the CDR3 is TGTGCCAGTAGTATTCAGGGGTCAATCTCCTACAATGAGCAGTTCTTC.

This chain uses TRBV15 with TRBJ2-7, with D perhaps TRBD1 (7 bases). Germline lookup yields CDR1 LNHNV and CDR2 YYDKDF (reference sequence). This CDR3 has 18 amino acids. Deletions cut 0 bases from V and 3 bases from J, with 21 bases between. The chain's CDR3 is CATSRDWGGQDLHYEQYF. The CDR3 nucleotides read TGTGCCACCAGCAGAGATTGGGGAGGACAGGACCTACACTACGAGCAGTACTTC.

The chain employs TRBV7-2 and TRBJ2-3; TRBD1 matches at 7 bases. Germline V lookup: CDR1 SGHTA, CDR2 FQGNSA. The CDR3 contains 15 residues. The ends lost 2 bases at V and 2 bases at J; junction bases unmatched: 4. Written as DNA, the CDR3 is TGTGCCAGCAGCTTAAAGACAGGGACCACAGATACGCAGTATTTT. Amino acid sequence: CASSLKTGTTDTQYF.

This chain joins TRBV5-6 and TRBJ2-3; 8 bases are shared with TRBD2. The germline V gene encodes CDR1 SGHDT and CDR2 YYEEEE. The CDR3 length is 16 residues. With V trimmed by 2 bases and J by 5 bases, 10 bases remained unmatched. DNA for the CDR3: TGTGCCAGCAGCTTAATCGGCGGGGGGCGAGTAGATACGCAGTATTTT. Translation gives CASSLIGGGRVDTQYF.

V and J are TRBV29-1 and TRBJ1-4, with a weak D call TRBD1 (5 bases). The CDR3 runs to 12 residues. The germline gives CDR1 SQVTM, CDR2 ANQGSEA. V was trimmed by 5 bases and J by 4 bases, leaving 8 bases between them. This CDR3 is CSVQGNNEKLFF. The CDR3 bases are TGCAGCGTTCAGGGAAATAATGAAAAACTGTTTTTT.

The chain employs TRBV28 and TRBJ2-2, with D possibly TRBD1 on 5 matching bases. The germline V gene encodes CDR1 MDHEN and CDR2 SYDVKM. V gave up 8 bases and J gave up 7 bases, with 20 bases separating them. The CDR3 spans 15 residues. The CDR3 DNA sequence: TGTGCCAGCCTACCACGAGGCAGGGTGGGCGGGGAGCTGTTTTTT. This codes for CASLPRGRVGGELFF.

The CDR3 coding sequence is TGTGCCAGCAGCCCGGGGGGAATTCTCTCTGGAAACACCATATATTTT. Amino acids: CASSPGGILSGNTIYF. The chain employs TRBV7-8 and TRBJ1-3; tentative D call: TRBD1 (5 bases). The V end was cut by 5 bases, the J end by 0 bases, with 14 bases between. Germline V gives CDR1 SGHVS, CDR2 FQNEAQ. The CDR3 spans 16 residues.

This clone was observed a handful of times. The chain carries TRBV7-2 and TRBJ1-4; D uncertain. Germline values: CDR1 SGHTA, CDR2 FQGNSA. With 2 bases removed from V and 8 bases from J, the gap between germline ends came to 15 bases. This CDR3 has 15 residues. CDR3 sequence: CASSLTRVGWEKLFF. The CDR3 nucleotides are TGTGCCAGCAGCTTAACGCGGGTGGGCTGGGAAAAACTGTTTTTT.

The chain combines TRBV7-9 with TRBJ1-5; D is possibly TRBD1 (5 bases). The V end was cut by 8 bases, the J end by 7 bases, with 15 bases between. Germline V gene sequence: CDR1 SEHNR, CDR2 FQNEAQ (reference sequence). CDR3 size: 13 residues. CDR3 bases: TGTGCCAGCTGGGAGGGGCCGGGGCAGCCCCAGCATTTT. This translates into CASWEGPGQPQHF.

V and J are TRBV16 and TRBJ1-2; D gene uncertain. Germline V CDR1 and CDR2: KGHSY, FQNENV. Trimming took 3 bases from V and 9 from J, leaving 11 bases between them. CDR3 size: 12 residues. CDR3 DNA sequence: TGTGCCAGCAGCCACCCCGGACCAAGCTACACCTTC. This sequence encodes CASSHPGPSYTF. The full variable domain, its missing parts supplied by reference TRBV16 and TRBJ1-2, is GEEVAQTPKHLVRGEGQKAKLYCAPIKGHSYVFWYQQVLKNEFKFLISFQNENVFDETGMPKERFSAKCLPNSPCSLEIQATKLEDSAVYFCASSHPGPSYTFGSGTRLTVV.

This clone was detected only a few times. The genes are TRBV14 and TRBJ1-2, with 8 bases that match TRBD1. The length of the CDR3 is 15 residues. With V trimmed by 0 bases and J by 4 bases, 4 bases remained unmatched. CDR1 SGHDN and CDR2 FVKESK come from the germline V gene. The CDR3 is CASSQEAGGPYGYTF. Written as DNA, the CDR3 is TGTGCCAGCAGCCAAGAGGCAGGGGGCCCCTATGGCTACACCTTC.

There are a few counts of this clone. The CDR3: CSVAGTGGDQPQHF. DNA for the CDR3: TGCAGCGTTGCCGGGACAGGGGGCGATCAGCCCCAGCATTTT. The rearrangement links TRBV29-1 to TRBJ1-5; 12 nucleotides line up with TRBD1. Germline V lookup: CDR1 SQVTM, CDR2 ANQGSEA. V trimming: 4 bases; J trimming: 5 bases; junction bases outside the gene matches: 3. This CDR3 has 14 residues.

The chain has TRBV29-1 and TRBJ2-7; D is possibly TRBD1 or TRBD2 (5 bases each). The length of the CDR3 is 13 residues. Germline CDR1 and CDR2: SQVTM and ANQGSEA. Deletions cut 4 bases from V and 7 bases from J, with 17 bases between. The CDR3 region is CSVATRTEGEQYF. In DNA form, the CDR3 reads TGCAGCGTTGCAACAAGAACTGAGGGGGAGCAGTACTTC.

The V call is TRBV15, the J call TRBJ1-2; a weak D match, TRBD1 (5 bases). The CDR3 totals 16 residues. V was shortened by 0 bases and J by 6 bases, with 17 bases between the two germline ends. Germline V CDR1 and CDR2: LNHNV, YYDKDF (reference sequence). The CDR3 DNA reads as TGTGCCACCAGCAGAGATCCCCAGGGAGTAGTGGATGGCTACACCTTC. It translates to CATSRDPQGVVDGYTF.

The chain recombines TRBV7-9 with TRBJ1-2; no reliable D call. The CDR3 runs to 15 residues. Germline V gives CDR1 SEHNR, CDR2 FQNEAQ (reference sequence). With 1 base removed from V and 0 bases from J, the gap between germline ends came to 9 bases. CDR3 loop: CASSLDMGANYGYTF. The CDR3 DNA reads TGTGCCAGCAGCTTAGACATGGGAGCTAACTATGGCTACACCTTC.

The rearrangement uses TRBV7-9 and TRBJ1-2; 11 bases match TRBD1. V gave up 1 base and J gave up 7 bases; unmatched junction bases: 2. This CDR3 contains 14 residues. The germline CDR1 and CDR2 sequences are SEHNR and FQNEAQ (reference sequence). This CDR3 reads CASSLGGTGGGYTF. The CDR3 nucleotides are TGTGCCAGCAGCTTAGGTGGGACAGGGGGTGGCTACACCTTC.

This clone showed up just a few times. DNA for the CDR3: TGTGCCAGCAGCTTGACAGGAGAAAAACTGTTTTTT. It encodes CASSLTGEKLFF. This chain connects TRBV5-6 to TRBJ1-4; TRBD1 might be the D (5 bases). CDR3 length: 12 amino acids. Trimming pared 1 base from V and 8 bases from J, leaving 6 bases between. The germline gives CDR1 SGHDT, CDR2 YYEEEE.